A single sample gave rise to the 14 T cell receptor beta chains below, sequenced in a study of Graves' ophthalmopathy and Graves' hyperthyroidism. The authors amplified TCR beta CDR3 regions, and they did so from RNA transcripts for repertoire sequencing. HTBI primers primed a first-round RT-PCR, and a second-round multiplex PCR followed. TCRdb reprocessed the multiplex PCR reads with MiXCR, giving one entry per CDR3 protein. This table has hundreds of thousands of distinct CDR3 sequences, around a fifth appearing once. The material sequenced was peripheral blood. The receptors stem from a young woman with stable Graves' hyperthyroidism. Some clones in this sample may be carry-over from other donors' samples.

This clonotype showed up many times. The chain combines TRBV12-3 or TRBV12-4 with TRBJ2-7; D remains ambiguous. Trimming took 1 base from V and 0 from J, leaving 10 bases between them. The CDR3 sequence is 15 residues long. The CDR3 sequence: CASSLDPRLSYEQYF. DNA of the CDR3: TGTGCCAGCAGTTTAGATCCGCGCCTCTCCTACGAGCAGTACTTC.

This clonotype was found many times. The rearrangement links TRBV12-3 or TRBV12-4 to TRBJ1-5; 7 bases align to TRBD1. The ends lost 5 bases at V and 5 bases at J; junction bases unmatched: 3. The length of the CDR3 is 13 residues. CDR3 sequence reads: CASSGTADQPQHF. The CDR3 DNA reads TGTGCCAGCAGTGGGACAGCAGATCAGCCCCAGCATTTT.

This clonotype came up many times. The chain combines TRBV7-3 with TRBJ1-6; 8 bases agree with TRBD1. V lost 5 bases to trimming and J lost 9 bases; unmatched junction nucleotides: 9. The CDR3 totals 15 residues. Germline values: CDR1 SGHTA, CDR2 FQGTGA. CDR3 amino acids: CASSQGRGRGSPLHF. CDR3 coding DNA: TGTGCCAGCAGCCAGGGCAGGGGGCGCGGTTCACCCCTCCACTTT. Variable domain in full (rest from reference TRBV7-3 and TRBJ1-6): GAGVSQTPSNKVTEKGKYVELRCDPISGHTALYWYRQSLGQGPEFLIYFQGTGAADDSGLPNDRFFAVRPEGSVSTLKIQRTERGDSAVYLCASSQGRGRGSPLHFGNGTRLTVT.

A few counts support this clonotype. A junction boundary mismatches the germline segment, possibly from a read error. The rearrangement links TRBV28 to TRBJ2-1, with TRBD2 as a possible D gene (6 bases). The CDR3 runs 16 residues. CDR1 is MDHEN, CDR2 SYDVKM, per germline. This chain's CDR3 is CASSFYHGSDYNEKFF. In nucleotides, the CDR3 is TGTGCCAGCAGTTTTTACCACGGGAGCGATTACAATGAGAAGTTCTTC.

This clonotype was detected many times. V is TRBV12-3 or TRBV12-4 and J is TRBJ1-2, with TRBD1 identical over 7 bases. V trimming: 5 bases; J trimming: 12 bases; junction bases outside the gene matches: 9. The CDR3 has 12 residues. CDR3 amino acids: CASSPSTGKDTF. CDR3 bases: TGTGCCAGCAGTCCCTCGACAGGGAAGGACACCTTC.

In this sample, this clonotype turned up many times. The chain is built from TRBV12-3 or TRBV12-4 and TRBJ1-5; no clear D. V dropped 2 bases and J dropped 5 bases, with 7 bases sitting between them. This CDR3 spans 13 amino acids. The CDR3 region is CASSLFPHQPQHF. DNA of the CDR3: TGTGCCAGCAGTTTATTCCCCCATCAGCCCCAGCATTTT.

This clonotype was observed at least ten times. The chain links TRBV11-2 to TRBJ2-2; TRBD1 agrees at 8 bases. Trimming at V came to 4 bases and at J to 5 bases, leaving 6 bases not matched to a gene. The CDR3 is 15 amino acids. Germline CDR1 and CDR2: SGHAT and FQNNGV. CDR3 in DNA: TGTGCCAGCAGCTCGGACAGGGCGATAACCGGGGAGCTGTTTTTT. Residues: CASSSDRAITGELFF.

The table lists this clonotype with many counts. The chain recombines TRBV13 with TRBJ2-5; TRBD1 or TRBD2 may be the D gene (5 bases each). Per germline, CDR1 PRHDT and CDR2 FYEKMQ (reference sequence). The ends were cut back, 6 bases at V and 3 bases at J, with 29 bases in the middle. The CDR3 length is 19 residues. The CDR3 loop reads CASSFRGSAQGNWEETQYF. In DNA, the CDR3 is TGTGCCAGCAGTTTTCGGGGCTCTGCCCAGGGTAATTGGGAAGAGACCCAGTACTTC.

CDR3: CSARVGAGGTEAFF. The CDR3 DNA sequence: TGCAGTGCTAGAGTTGGGGCCGGGGGCACTGAAGCTTTCTTT. The V call is TRBV20-1, the J call TRBJ1-1; D is possibly TRBD1 (5 bases). V shed 1 base and J shed 4 bases, with 13 bases lying between them. Germline CDR1 DFQATT, CDR2 SNEGSKA (reference sequence). The CDR3 is 14 amino acids.

This clonotype was picked up many times. This sequence joins TRBV15 and TRBJ1-1; D is unresolved. The CDR3 contains 16 residues. The germline gives CDR1 LNHNV, CDR2 YYDKDF (reference sequence). V lost 0 bases and J 0 bases, leaving 11 bases between the germline ends. The CDR3 here is CATSRDWPAVNTEAFF. CDR3 DNA sequence: TGTGCCACCAGCAGAGATTGGCCCGCTGTGAACACTGAAGCTTTCTTT.

This clonotype has ten or more counts. V is TRBV5-1 and J is TRBJ1-2; the match to TRBD1 covers 8 bases. Germline CDR1 and CDR2: SGHRS and YFSETQ. CDR3 length: 12 residues. Trimming took 4 bases from V and 8 from J; bases not matched to a gene: 4. The DNA of the CDR3 is TGCGCCAGCAGCCAGGACAGGGTCGGCTACACCTTC. This sequence encodes CASSQDRVGYTF.

In its sample, this clonotype was seen many times. The V call is TRBV7-9, the J call TRBJ2-7, with D uncertain. The ends were cut back, 5 bases at V and 1 base at J, with 9 bases in the middle. The length of the CDR3 is 13 residues. CDR1 and CDR2 (germline): SEHNR, FQNEAQ (reference sequence). The DNA of the CDR3 is TGTGCCAGCAGCCCGGCGGAATCCTACGAGCAGTACTTC. Its protein is CASSPAESYEQYF.

This clonotype was detected only a few times. CDR3 in amino acids: CASTTRGGTLYEQYF. The CDR3 DNA reads TGTGCCAGCACCACCCGGGGCGGAACCCTCTACGAGCAGTACTTC. The V gene is TRBV7-8, the J gene TRBJ2-7, with D perhaps given as TRBD1 or TRBD2 (5 bases each). Germline V gene sequence: CDR1 SGHVS, CDR2 FQNEAQ. Trimming took off 7 bases at V and 3 bases at J, with 19 bases between the two ends. The CDR3 extends over 15 amino acids. The full variable domain, its missing parts supplied by reference TRBV7-8 and TRBJ2-7, is GAGVSQSPRYKVAKRGQDVALRCDPISGHVSLFWYQQALGQGPEFLTYFQNEAQLDKSGLPSDRFFAERPEGSVSTLKIQRTQQEDSAVYLCASTTRGGTLYEQYFGPGTRLTVT.

This clonotype has ten or more counts. This chain connects TRBV6-1 to TRBJ1-5; 7 bases are a match to TRBD1. The CDR3 runs to 16 residues. Looked up from germline, CDR1 is MNHNS and CDR2 is SASEGT. The J segment lost 0 bases and the V segment lost 4 bases, leaving 6 bases of the junction unmatched. CDR3 DNA sequence: TGTGCCAGCAGTGCCCGGACAGGCTATAGCAATCAGCCCCAGCATTTT. It specifies CASSARTGYSNQPQHF.